This T cell receptor (beta chain) was recorded in a study of T cells expressing NK-cell markers. Findings and limits, study-wide: One observes that, in a handful of donors, these clonotypes were also the leading ones within the CD3+CD56-NKG2C+ fraction.

With the 5' RACE reads reprocessed, TCRdb shows one record per CDR3 protein and no DNA. Its table lists under 200,000 distinct CDR3 sequences. About this clonotype: The antigen is unknown.

Germline assignment: CDR1 SEHNR and CDR2 FQNEAQ (reference sequence). CDR3 length equals 16 residues. The source is a woman between 18 and 70 years old in good health. Material: blood T cells: a sorted CD56 or NKG2C T cell subset, CD4+ or CD8+ T cells, or bulk PBMC T cells (not recorded which). V is TRBV7-9 and J is TRBJ2-7; TCRdb's assignment of TRBD2 cannot be checked, as there is no DNA. The CDR3 sequence: CASSLGAGRPRNEQYF.